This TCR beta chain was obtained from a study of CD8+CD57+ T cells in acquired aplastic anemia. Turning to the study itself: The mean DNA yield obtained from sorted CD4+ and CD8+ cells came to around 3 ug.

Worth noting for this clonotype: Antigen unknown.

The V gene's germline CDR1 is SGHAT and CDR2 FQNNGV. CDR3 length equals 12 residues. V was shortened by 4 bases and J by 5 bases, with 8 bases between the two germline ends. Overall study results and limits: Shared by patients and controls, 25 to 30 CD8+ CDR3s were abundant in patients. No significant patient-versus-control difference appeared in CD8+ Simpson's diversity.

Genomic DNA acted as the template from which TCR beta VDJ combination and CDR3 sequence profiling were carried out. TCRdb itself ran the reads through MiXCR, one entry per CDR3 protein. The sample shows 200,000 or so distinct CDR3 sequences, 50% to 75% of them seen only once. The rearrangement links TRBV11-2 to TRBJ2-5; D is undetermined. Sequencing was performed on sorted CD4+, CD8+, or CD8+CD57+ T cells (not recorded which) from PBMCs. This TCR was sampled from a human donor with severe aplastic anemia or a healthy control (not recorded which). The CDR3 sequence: CASSWWQETQYF. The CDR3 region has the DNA TGTGCCAGCAGCTGGTGGCAGGAGACCCAGTACTTC.